Listed here are 28 T cell receptor beta chains from one sample, sequenced in a study of human T cells and chemical hapten exposure. Stated time point: pre-sensitization, week 0. Treatment indicated: therapeutic diphenylcyclopropenone sensitization with weekly scalp DPC. One entry per CDR3 protein, called by TCRdb with MiXCR from the RACE reads. The sample has around 300,000 distinct CDR3 sequences; just under 8% are singletons. The sequenced sample was whole blood, obtained in connection with sensitization to the hapten diphenylcyclopropenone (DPC). Receptors were obtained from a man in his late teens or twenties with alopecia areata. Some clones in this sample may be carry-over from other donors' samples.

This clonotype was detected a few times. The chain is built from TRBV4-3 and TRBJ2-1, with 15 bases that match TRBD2. The CDR3 totals 19 residues. Germline CDR1 reads LGHNA; CDR2 reads YSLEER. V gave up 0 bases and J gave up 9 bases; unmatched junction bases: 12. CDR3 in amino acids: CASSQDRAGTSGGRSEQFF. The DNA for the CDR3 is TGCGCCAGCAGCCAAGATCGAGCCGGGACTAGCGGGGGGCGGAGTGAGCAGTTCTTC.

The chain combines TRBV5-1 with TRBJ2-3; D is undetermined. Germline V gene lookup returns CDR1 SGHRS and CDR2 YFSETQ. With 2 bases removed from V and 4 bases from J, the gap between germline ends came to 8 bases. This CDR3 is built from 13 residues. The CDR3 loop reads CASSLISADTQYF. The CDR3 DNA is TGCGCCAGCAGCTTAATCAGCGCAGATACGCAGTATTTT. The full variable domain, rest sourced from reference TRBV5-1 and TRBJ2-3, is KAGVTQTPRYLIKTRGQQVTLSCSPISGHRSVSWYQQTPGQGLQFLFEYFSETQRNKGNFPGRFSGRQFSNSRSEMNVSTLELGDSALYLCASSLISADTQYFGPGTRLTVL.

This clonotype showed up just a few times. The gene calls are TRBV21-1 and TRBJ2-2; the DNA was not compared with TRBD1, the D call given in the table. TRBV21-1 is designated a pseudogene. CDR3 length: 16 amino acids. CDR3 amino acids: CASSVVRDTLTGELFF. The CDR3 DNA is TGTGCCAGCAGCGTAGTCCGGGACACTCTTACCGGGGAGCTGTTTTTT.

This chain joins TRBV15 and TRBJ1-6, with unresolved D. Germline CDR1 reads LNHNV; CDR2 reads YYDKDF (reference sequence). The CDR3 runs 17 residues. V lost 0 bases and J lost 0, with 9 bases in between. The CDR3 DNA is TGTGCCACCAGCAGAGATCCCGGGAGCTCCTATAATTCACCCCTCCACTTT. Amino acids: CATSRDPGSSYNSPLHF. Together with reference TRBV15 and TRBJ1-6, the CDR3 gives the full variable domain: DAMVIQNPRYQVTQFGKPVTLSCSQTLNHNVMYWYQQKSSQAPKLLFHYYDKDFNNEADTPDNFQSRRPNTSFCFLDIRSPGLGDTAMYLCATSRDPGSSYNSPLHFGNGTRLTVT.

This chain uses TRBV9 with TRBJ1-2; 9 bases map to TRBD1. The germline gives CDR1 SGDLS, CDR2 YYNGEE. The CDR3 length is 14 residues. The junction had 7 bases not matched to a gene; V was cut back by 3 bases and J by 7 bases. In DNA, the CDR3 is TGTGCCAGCAGCGCACGGACAGGGGAAATTGGCTACACCTTC. It codes for CASSARTGEIGYTF.

This CDR3 is CAVRGNTGELFF. CDR3 DNA: TGTGCGGTTCGAGGGAACACCGGGGAGCTGTTTTTT. V gene TRBV6-4 combines with J gene TRBJ2-2; D is ambiguous. This CDR3 spans 12 amino acids. Looked up from germline, CDR1 is MRHNA and CDR2 is SNTAGT.

CDR3 sequence: CSVDARDRRRSVEQFF. The CDR3 DNA reads as TGCAGCGTTGATGCCCGGGACAGGCGCCGTTCGGTTGAGCAGTTCTTC. The chain recombines TRBV29-1 with TRBJ2-1; 8 nucleotides align to TRBD1. CDR1 is SQVTM and CDR2 is ANQGSEA in the germline V gene. The CDR3 length is 16 residues. Trimming at V came to 3 bases and at J to 9 bases, leaving 16 bases not matched to a gene.

This clonotype was detected many times. V and J are TRBV5-6 and TRBJ1-4; D call uncertain. V was cut by 0 bases and J by 9 bases, with 9 bases left in between. Per germline, CDR1 SGHDT and CDR2 YYEEEE. This CDR3 contains 13 residues. CDR3 coding DNA: TGTGCCAGCAGCTTGGCTGTTGACCAAAAACTGTTTTTT. Translated: CASSLAVDQKLFF.

The rearrangement links TRBV12-3 or TRBV12-4 to TRBJ1-2; 8 positions match TRBD1. The CDR3 length is 13 residues. The ends lost 7 bases at V and 8 bases at J; junction bases unmatched: 9. CDR3 coding DNA: TGTGCCAGCACTATTGACAGGGGAGGAGGCTACACCTTC. This translates into CASTIDRGGGYTF.

This clonotype was observed many times. The chain recombines TRBV5-1 with TRBJ1-1, with no clear D. Trimming stripped 6 bases from V and 2 bases from J, with 8 bases between. Looked up from germline, CDR1 is SGHRS and CDR2 is YFSETQ. The CDR3 loop spans 12 amino acids. The CDR3 loop reads CASKGGNTEAFF. The DNA of the CDR3 is TGCGCCAGCAAGGGCGGCAACACTGAAGCTTTCTTT.

A few counts support this clonotype. The chain links TRBV7-8 to TRBJ2-3; no definite D call. V was clipped by 3 bases and J by 5 bases, with 15 bases between them. The CDR3 extends over 15 amino acids. Germline-derived CDR1 and CDR2 are SGHVS and FQNEAQ. The CDR3 coding sequence is TGTGCCAGCAGCTTTTACATGGCCTTGGGAGATACGCAGTATTTT. It specifies CASSFYMALGDTQYF.

At least ten counts were recorded for this clonotype. The chain couples TRBV11-2 to TRBJ1-2; 7 bases align to TRBD1. With V trimmed by 4 bases and J by 8 bases, 10 bases remained unmatched. In germline, CDR1 is SGHAT, CDR2 FQNNGV. The CDR3 consists of 14 residues. In DNA, the CDR3 is TGTGCCAGCAGCTCCCTTCAGGGGGGGGTCGGCTACACCTTC. Encoded protein: CASSSLQGGVGYTF. The full variable domain, its missing parts supplied by reference TRBV11-2 and TRBJ1-2, is EAGVAQSPRYKIIEKRQSVAFWCNPISGHATLYWYQQILGQGPKLLIQFQNNGVVDDSQLPKDRFSAERLKGVDSTLKIQPAKLEDSAVYLCASSSLQGGVGYTFGSGTRLTVV.

This clonotype appeared many times. The V and J genes are TRBV20-1 and TRBJ1-5, with D possibly TRBD1 on 6 matching bases. Germline lookup yields CDR1 DFQATT and CDR2 SNEGSKA (reference sequence). V was trimmed by 3 bases and J by 2 bases, leaving 17 bases between them. The CDR3 totals 16 residues. The CDR3 coding sequence is TGCAGTGCTAGGATCCAGGGGAGGATTCGCAATCAGCCCCAGCATTTT. Protein product: CSARIQGRIRNQPQHF.

The J gene is TRBJ2-5, the V gene TRBV7-2; 12 bases map to TRBD2. The V and J ends lost 1 base and 5 bases, in that order; junction bases with no gene match: 5. The germline V gene has CDR1 SGHTA and CDR2 FQGNSA. The CDR3 extends over 16 amino acids. CDR3 protein: CASSLVLAGGPETQYF. CDR3 bases: TGTGCCAGCAGCTTAGTGCTAGCGGGGGGGCCGGAGACCCAGTACTTC.

This clonotype was seen only a few times. The chain uses TRBV10-3 and TRBJ1-3; D unresolved. Deletions cut 3 bases from V and 0 bases from J, with 12 bases between. Looked up from germline, CDR1 is ENHRY and CDR2 is SYGVKD. This CDR3 has 16 amino acids. CDR3 amino acids: CAISDWSLSSGNTIYF. The CDR3 DNA follows: TGTGCCATCAGTGACTGGTCCCTGAGCTCTGGAAACACCATATATTTT.

The chain carries TRBV12-3 or TRBV12-4 and TRBJ1-4; D gene ambiguous. Trimming shortened V by 3 bases and J by 4 bases, and 3 bases separated the two germline ends. This CDR3 has 12 residues. CDR3 nucleotide sequence: TGTGCCAGCAGTTTGAATAATGAAAAACTGTTTTTT. Amino acids: CASSLNNEKLFF.

Here the CDR3 DNA reads TGTGCCAGCAGCCAGGGAAGCGGCGTTTATGGCTACACCTTC. It codes for CASSQGSGVYGYTF. The rearrangement links TRBV5-4 to TRBJ1-2; D is perhaps TRBD1 (5 bases). CDR3 length equals 14 residues. The germline V gene encodes CDR1 SGHNT and CDR2 YYREEE (reference sequence). Trimming took off 4 bases at V and 5 bases at J, with 15 bases between the two ends.

This clonotype occurred many times. The chain recombines TRBV28 with TRBJ2-5; no reliable D call. V lost 5 bases and J 0 bases, leaving 22 bases between the germline ends. From germline, CDR1 is MDHEN and CDR2 SYDVKM. The CDR3 runs 18 residues. CDR3 residues: CASSLLLIGRLDQETQYF. The CDR3 nucleotides are TGTGCCAGCAGTCTCCTTTTGATTGGGCGACTGGACCAAGAGACCCAGTACTTC.

The chain links TRBV7-2 to TRBJ1-5; 10 bases align to TRBD1. This CDR3 comprises 15 residues. Germline V gives CDR1 SGHTA, CDR2 FQGNSA. V trimming: 4 bases; J trimming: 4 bases; junction bases outside the gene matches: 4. The CDR3 coding sequence is TGTGCCAGCAGCTCTGACAGGGGGCGTAATCAGCCCCAGCATTTT. The encoded protein is CASSSDRGRNQPQHF.

The chain carries TRBV6-5 and TRBJ2-5; D possibly corresponds to TRBD2 (6 bases). CDR3 length: 17 amino acids. V lost 2 bases and J lost 5, with 21 bases in between. CDR1 MNHEY and CDR2 SVGAGI come from the germline V gene. The CDR3 region is CASSYPGPEDGGETQYF. The DNA of the CDR3 is TGTGCCAGCAGTTACCCGGGCCCTGAGGACGGAGGGGAGACCCAGTACTTC.

This chain joins TRBV10-1 and TRBJ1-5, with TRBD1 matching over 8 bases. This CDR3 has 12 residues. CDR1 is WNHNN and CDR2 is SYGVQD in the germline V gene (reference sequence). The junction had 5 bases not matched to a gene; V was cut back by 10 bases and J by 6 bases. The CDR3 DNA follows: TGCGCCACCGGACAGGGAGGTCAGCCCCAGCATTTT. This translates into CATGQGGQPQHF.

This clonotype came up many times. V and J are TRBV9 and TRBJ1-2; 8 nucleotides match TRBD1. V dropped 4 bases and J dropped 3; count of bases not matched to a gene: 5. In germline, CDR1 is SGDLS, CDR2 YYNGEE. The CDR3 is made up of 14 amino acids. The CDR3 loop reads CASSHGQGHYGYTF. Written as DNA, the CDR3 is TGTGCCAGCAGCCATGGACAGGGTCACTATGGCTACACCTTC. Supplemented by reference TRBV9 and TRBJ1-2, the full variable domain reads DSGVTQTPKHLITATGQRVTLRCSPRSGDLSVYWYQQSLDQGLQFLIQYYNGEERAKGNILERFSAQQFPDLHSELNLSSLELGDSALYFCASSHGQGHYGYTFGSGTRLTVV.

This clonotype was seen more than once but under ten times. This chain uses TRBV4-1 with TRBJ1-4; 8 bases match TRBD1. The CDR3 extends over 15 amino acids. Unmatched junction bases numbered 7, after V lost 0 bases and J lost 10 bases. Looked up from germline, CDR1 is MGHRA and CDR2 is YSYEKL. CDR3 DNA: TGCGCCAGCAGCCAAGATCGTACAGGGGGAACAAAACTGTTTTTT. It codes for CASSQDRTGGTKLFF.

The chain has TRBV6-5 and TRBJ1-1; 7 bases line up with TRBD1. The V segment lost 2 bases and the J segment 6 bases; nucleotides outside the gene matches: 6. CDR3 size: 14 residues. Germline V gene sequence: CDR1 MNHEY, CDR2 SVGAGI. The CDR3 here is CASSYRGRGAEAFF. The DNA of the CDR3 is TGTGCCAGCAGTTACAGGGGGCGAGGGGCTGAAGCTTTCTTT.

This clonotype occurred a few times. The J gene is TRBJ2-5, the V gene TRBV9; no definite D call. CDR1 and CDR2 (germline): SGDLS, YYNGEE. Trimming removed 0 bases at V and 2 bases at J, with 11 bases between. The CDR3 sequence is 15 residues long. The DNA of the CDR3 is TGTGCCAGCAGCGTAGTAGCCGGCAGGCAAGAGACCCAGTACTTC. This gives the protein CASSVVAGRQETQYF.

This clonotype was found a few times. The chain uses TRBV5-5 and TRBJ1-4; no definite D call. Germline V gene lookup returns CDR1 SGHKS and CDR2 YYEKEE (reference sequence). V lost 2 bases to trimming and J lost 0 bases, with 8 bases between them. The CDR3 sequence is 15 residues long. CDR3 loop: CASSFFYATNEKLFF. CDR3 in DNA: TGTGCCAGCAGCTTCTTTTATGCAACTAATGAAAAACTGTTTTTT.

This clonotype turned up a few times. Sequence at one end of the junction differs from germline and may be a read error. The chain recombines TRBV6-5 with TRBJ1-1; D gene unclear. The CDR3 spans 11 residues. Per the germline V gene, CDR1 is MNHEY and CDR2 is SVGAGI. The CDR3 spells CASSKTGSFVF. The CDR3 region has the DNA TGTGCCAGCAGCAAGACCGGGAGCTTTGTCTTT.

This clonotype was counted ten times or more. The J gene is TRBJ2-7, the V gene TRBV5-1; 7 bases agree with TRBD1. Germline V gene lookup returns CDR1 SGHRS and CDR2 YFSETQ. The CDR3 contains 16 residues. The ends lost 4 bases at V and 1 base at J; junction bases unmatched: 11. CDR3 sequence reads: CASSISGQSGSYEQYF. In DNA form, the CDR3 reads TGCGCCAGCAGCATATCGGGACAGTCGGGGTCCTACGAGCAGTACTTC.